Only one count was recorded for the clone carrying this T cell receptor (beta chain). The sample is drawn from a study of blood T cell repertoires in COVID-19. Study overall: Samples of COVID-19 (acute and convalescent) were obtained from the United States, Italy and Spain. The analysed material was cDNA or gDNA that came from T cells, B-cell-depleted T cells, or PBMCs.

As handled by the study authors: The assay estimated nucleated cells by amplifying reference gene primers. Here immunoSEQ multiplex PCR was the method, and the copy in TCRdb shows in-frame clones only, minus some. The DNA was the basis for D and trimming; V, J and clone size are from that table. The repertoire consists of about 68,000 clones, with 65% to 90% occurring once and the leading ten covering roughly 25%. The germline CDR1 and CDR2 sequences are SNHLY and FYNNEI. The CDR3 contains 16 residues. The chain is built from TRBV2 and TRBJ2-5, with 11 bases aligning to TRBD2. The origin of this receptor is a man between 50 and 59 years old with acute or convalescent COVID-19. The source material was peripheral blood. The CDR3 reads CACLPGTSGLGGTQYF. DNA for the CDR3: TGTGCTTGTTTACCCGGGACTAGCGGACTGGGAGGGACCCAGTACTTC.